Reported below is one TCR beta chain. The V gene lost 8 bases and the J gene lost 7 bases, with 17 bases spanning the gap. This CDR3 region has 14 residues. Germline CDR1 and CDR2: MNHEY and SVGAGI. This entry is derived from a study of T cell responses to AZD1222 COVID-19 vaccine. TCRdb's table, derived via immunoSEQ multiplex PCR, lists solely in-frame clones and lacks some. The data contain 100,000 or so clones, about 86% of them singletons. The sequence was obtained from an adult in good health. The J gene is TRBJ2-2, the V gene TRBV6-5; tentatively, D is TRBD2 (5 bases). The sample consisted of peripheral blood, taken on day 0 of AZD1222 vaccination. The CDR3 is CASEGWEKIGELFF. In DNA, the CDR3 is TGTGCCAGCGAGGGCTGGGAAAAAATCGGGGAGCTGTTTTTT.